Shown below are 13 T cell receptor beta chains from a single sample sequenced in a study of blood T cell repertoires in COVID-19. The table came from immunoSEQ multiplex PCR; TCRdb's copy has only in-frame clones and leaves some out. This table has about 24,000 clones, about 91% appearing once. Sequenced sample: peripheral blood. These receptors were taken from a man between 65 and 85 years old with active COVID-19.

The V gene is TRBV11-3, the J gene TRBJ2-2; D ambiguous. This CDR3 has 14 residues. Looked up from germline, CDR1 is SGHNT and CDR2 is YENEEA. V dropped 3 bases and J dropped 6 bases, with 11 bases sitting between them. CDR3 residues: CASSLLSGAGELFF. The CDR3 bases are TGTGCCAGCAGCTTGTTATCAGGCGCCGGGGAGCTGTTTTTT.

The CDR3 spells CASSPGGYGYTF. The CDR3 coding sequence is TGTGCCAGCTCACCCGGGGGCTATGGCTACACCTTC. The chain joins TRBV18 to TRBJ1-2; perhaps TRBD1 as D (5 bases). The CDR3 is 12 residues long. The V gene lost 3 bases and the J gene lost 4 bases, with 6 bases spanning the gap. Per germline, CDR1 KGHSH and CDR2 LQKENI.

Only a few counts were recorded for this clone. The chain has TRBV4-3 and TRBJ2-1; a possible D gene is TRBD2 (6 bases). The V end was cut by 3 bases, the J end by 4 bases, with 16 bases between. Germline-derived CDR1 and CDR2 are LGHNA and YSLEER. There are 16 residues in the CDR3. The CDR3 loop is CASSHRLGPGYNEQFF. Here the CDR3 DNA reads TGCGCCAGCAGCCACCGACTAGGCCCGGGATACAATGAGCAGTTCTTC.

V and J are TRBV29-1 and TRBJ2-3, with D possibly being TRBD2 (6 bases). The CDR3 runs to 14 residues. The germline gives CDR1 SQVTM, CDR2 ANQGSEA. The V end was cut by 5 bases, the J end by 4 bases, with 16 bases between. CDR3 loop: CSVKRASGADTQYF. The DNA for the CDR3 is TGCAGCGTTAAGCGGGCTTCAGGAGCAGATACGCAGTATTTT.

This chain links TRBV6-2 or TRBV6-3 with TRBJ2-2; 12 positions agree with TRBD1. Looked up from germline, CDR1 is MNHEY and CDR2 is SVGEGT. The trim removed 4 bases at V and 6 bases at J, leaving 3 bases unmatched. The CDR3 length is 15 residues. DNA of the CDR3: TGTGCCAGCAGTTGGGACAGGGGGCTCGCCGGGGAGCTGTTTTTT. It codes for CASSWDRGLAGELFF.

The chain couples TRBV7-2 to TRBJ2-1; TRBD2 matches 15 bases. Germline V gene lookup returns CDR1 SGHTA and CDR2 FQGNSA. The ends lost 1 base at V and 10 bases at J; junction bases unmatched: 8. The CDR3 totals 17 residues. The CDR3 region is CASSLVGTSGGMGEQFF. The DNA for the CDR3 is TGTGCCAGCAGCTTAGTTGGGACTAGCGGGGGGATGGGAGAGCAGTTCTTC.

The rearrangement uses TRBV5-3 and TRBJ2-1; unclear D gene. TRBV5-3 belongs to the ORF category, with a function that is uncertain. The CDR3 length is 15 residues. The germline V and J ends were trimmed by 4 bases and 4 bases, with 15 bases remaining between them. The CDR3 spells CARSTFCRGYNEQFF. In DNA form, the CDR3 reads TGTGCCAGAAGCACTTTCTGCAGAGGATACAATGAGCAGTTCTTC.

CDR3 sequence reads: CASSSGQPSNEQFF. The CDR3 DNA is TGTGCCAGCAGCTCCGGACAGCCAAGTAATGAGCAGTTCTTC. The chain recombines TRBV7-2 with TRBJ2-1; D might be TRBD1 (6 bases). Germline CDR1 SGHTA, CDR2 FQGNSA. The CDR3 runs 14 residues. Trimming stripped 4 bases from V and 7 bases from J, with 14 bases between.

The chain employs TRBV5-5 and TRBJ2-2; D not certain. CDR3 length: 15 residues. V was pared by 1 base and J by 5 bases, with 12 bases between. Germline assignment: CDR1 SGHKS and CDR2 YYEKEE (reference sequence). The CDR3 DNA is TGTGCCAGCAGCTTGTCCCGGGTAGGAACCGGGGAGCTGTTTTTT. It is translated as CASSLSRVGTGELFF. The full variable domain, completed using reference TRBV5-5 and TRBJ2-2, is DAGVTQSPTHLIKTRGQQVTLRCSPISGHKSVSWYQQVLGQGPQFIFQYYEKEERGRGNFPDRFSARQFPNYSSELNVNALLLGDSALYLCASSLSRVGTGELFFGEGSRLTVL.

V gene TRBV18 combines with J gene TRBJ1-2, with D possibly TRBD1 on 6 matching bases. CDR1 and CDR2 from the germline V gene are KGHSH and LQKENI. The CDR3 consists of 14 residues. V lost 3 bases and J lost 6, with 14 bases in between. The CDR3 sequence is CASSPETGSDGYTF. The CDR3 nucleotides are TGTGCCAGCTCACCGGAAACAGGGAGCGATGGCTACACCTTC. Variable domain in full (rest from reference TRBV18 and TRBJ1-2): NAGVMQNPRHLVRRRGQEARLRCSPMKGHSHVYWYRQLPEEGLKFMVYLQKENIIDESGMPKERFSAEFPKEGPSILRIQQVVRGDSAAYFCASSPETGSDGYTFGSGTRLTVV.

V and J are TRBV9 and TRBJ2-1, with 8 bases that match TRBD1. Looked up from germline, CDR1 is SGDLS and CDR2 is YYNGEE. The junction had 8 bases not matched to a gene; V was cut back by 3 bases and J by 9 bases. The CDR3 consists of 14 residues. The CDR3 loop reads CASSAVQGGFEQFF. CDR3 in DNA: TGTGCCAGCAGCGCCGTACAGGGGGGATTTGAGCAGTTCTTC. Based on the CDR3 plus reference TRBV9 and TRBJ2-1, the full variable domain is DSGVTQTPKHLITATGQRVTLRCSPRSGDLSVYWYQQSLDQGLQFLIQYYNGEERAKGNILERFSAQQFPDLHSELNLSSLELGDSALYFCASSAVQGGFEQFFGPGTRLTVL.

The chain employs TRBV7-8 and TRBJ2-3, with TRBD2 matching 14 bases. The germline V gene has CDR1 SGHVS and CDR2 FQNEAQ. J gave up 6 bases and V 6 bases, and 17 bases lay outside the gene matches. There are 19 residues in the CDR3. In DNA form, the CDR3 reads TGTGCCAGCAGTACACCGGGACTAGCGGGAGTGGTACATAGGGATACGCAGTATTTT. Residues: CASSTPGLAGVVHRDTQYF.

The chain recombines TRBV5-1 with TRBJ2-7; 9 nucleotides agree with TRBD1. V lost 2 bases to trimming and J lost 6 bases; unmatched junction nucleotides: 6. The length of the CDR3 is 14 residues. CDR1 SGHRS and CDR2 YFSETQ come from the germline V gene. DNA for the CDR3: TGCGCCAGCAGCTTCGACGGGACAGGGTTCGAGCAGTACTTC. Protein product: CASSFDGTGFEQYF.